A single sample gave rise to the 20 T cell receptor beta chains below, sequenced in a study of cytomegalovirus exposure and HLA in healthy donors (dated by TCRdb to the late 2010s). The library came from the immunoSEQ multiplex PCR assay. For the multiplex PCR, a mixture combining 60 forward primers for TCR Vbeta segments and 13 reverse primers for TCR Jbeta segments was used. TCRdb carries this immuneACCESS record with in-frame sequences only. Its versions omit some clonotypes, under half of them owing to an unresolved V gene in the studies checked, with the rest unexplained. Within this sample are about 140,000 clones, with approximately 78% of them counted one time only. Around 7.8% of the sample comes from the top ten. Sequencing was done on a sample of PBMCs. The receptors originated from a woman aged 45-65 years in good health and CMV-seropositive.

This clone appeared once. V usage is TRBV4-1 and J usage is TRBJ2-2; 10 bases line up with TRBD2. Trimming at V came to 0 bases and at J to 5 bases, leaving 3 bases not matched to a gene. The CDR3 has 16 residues. Germline-derived CDR1 and CDR2 are MGHRA and YSYEKL. This chain's CDR3 is CASSQEGLARTGELFF. CDR3 bases: TGCGCCAGCAGCCAAGAGGGACTAGCGAGAACCGGGGAGCTGTTTTTT.

This clone was detected only once. The V call is TRBV5-6, the J call TRBJ2-1, with TRBD2 identical over 14 bases. The junction had 11 bases not matched to a gene; V was cut back by 5 bases and J by 7 bases. CDR3 size: 17 residues. Germline-derived CDR1 and CDR2 are SGHDT and YYEEEE. The DNA of the CDR3 is TGTGCCAGCAGACCCCGAGGGGGGACTAGCGGGGGAAATGAGCAGTTCTTC. This codes for CASRPRGGTSGGNEQFF. Based on the CDR3 plus reference TRBV5-6 and TRBJ2-1, the full variable domain is DAGVTQSPTHLIKTRGQQVTLRCSPKSGHDTVSWYQQALGQGPQFIFQYYEEEERQRGNFPDRFSGHQFPNYSSELNVNALLLGDSALYLCASRPRGGTSGGNEQFFGPGTRLTVL.

This chain connects TRBV5-1 to TRBJ1-4; D gene ambiguous. The CDR3 contains 14 residues. Germline CDR1 is SGHRS and CDR2 is YFSETQ. V was trimmed by 4 bases and J by 0 bases, leaving 7 bases between them. CDR3 residues: CASSQTPTNEKLFF. The CDR3 DNA reads TGCGCCAGCAGCCAGACTCCAACTAATGAAAAACTGTTTTTT.

Only a few counts were recorded for this clone. The rearrangement links TRBV5-1 to TRBJ1-1; no reliable D call. Trimming stripped 0 bases from V and 0 bases from J, with 6 bases between. This CDR3 comprises 14 residues. Per the germline V gene, CDR1 is SGHRS and CDR2 is YFSETQ. This chain's CDR3 is CASSLDSMNTEAFF. CDR3 coding DNA: TGCGCCAGCAGCTTGGACAGCATGAACACTGAAGCTTTCTTT.

The CDR3 here is CASRLAAGAYEQYF. CDR3 in DNA: TGTGCCAGTAGGCTAGCGGCAGGAGCCTACGAGCAGTACTTC. The V and J genes are TRBV19 and TRBJ2-7; 7 bases agree with TRBD2. CDR3 size: 14 residues. V was clipped by 6 bases and J by 2 bases; unmatched bases: 7. The germline V gene has CDR1 LNHDA and CDR2 SQIVND (reference sequence). Full variable domain (outside the CDR3, taken from reference TRBV19 and TRBJ2-7): DGGITQSPKYLFRKEGQNVTLSCEQNLNHDAMYWYRQDPGQGLRLIYYSQIVNDFQKGDIAEGYSVSREKKESFPLTVTSAQKNPTAFYLCASRLAAGAYEQYFGPGTRLTVT.

The chain employs TRBV7-9 and TRBJ2-4; 12 bases fit TRBD1. This CDR3 is 16 amino acids long. From germline, CDR1 is SEHNR and CDR2 FQNEAQ (reference sequence). Trimming removed 3 bases from V and 12 bases from J; junction bases left unmatched: 12. The CDR3 nucleotides are TGTGCCAGCAGCTTGGGACAGGGGGCATTCGGGGACAGTCAGTACTTC. This codes for CASSLGQGAFGDSQYF. Full variable domain (outside the CDR3, taken from reference TRBV7-9 and TRBJ2-4): DTGVSQNPRHKITKRGQNVTFRCDPISEHNRLYWYRQTLGQGPEFLTYFQNEAQLEKSRLLSDRFSAERPKGSFSTLEIQRTEQGDSAMYLCASSLGQGAFGDSQYFGAGTRLSVL.

The chain couples TRBV18 to TRBJ2-2; TRBD2 matches 11 bases. Unmatched junction bases numbered 2, after V lost 4 bases and J lost 1 base. This CDR3 has 16 residues. The germline CDR1 and CDR2 sequences are KGHSH and LQKENI. The CDR3 sequence is CASSLLAGGNTGELFF. The CDR3 nucleotides are TGTGCCAGCTCACTGCTAGCGGGAGGGAACACCGGGGAGCTGTTTTTT.

This chain's CDR3 is CATSRGSLLQGRGGNTIYF. The CDR3 DNA sequence: TGTGCCACCAGCAGAGGATCCTTACTACAGGGGCGGGGAGGAAACACCATATATTTT. This chain links TRBV15 with TRBJ1-3, with TRBD1 identical over 7 bases. V lost 1 base, J lost 4 bases, and 16 bases stayed unmatched. This CDR3 region has 19 residues. The germline V gene encodes CDR1 LNHNV and CDR2 YYDKDF (reference sequence).

The sample holds one count of this clone. The rearrangement links TRBV9 to TRBJ1-1; the match to TRBD1 covers 9 bases. This CDR3 has 17 amino acids. Germline assignment: CDR1 SGDLS and CDR2 YYNGEE. The ends lost 0 bases at V and 3 bases at J; junction bases unmatched: 9. The CDR3 nucleotides read TGTGCCAGCAGCGTAGGTCCCGGGACAGGGAAGGACACTGAAGCTTTCTTT. Translated: CASSVGPGTGKDTEAFF. The whole variable domain, filled in from reference TRBV9 and TRBJ1-1, reads DSGVTQTPKHLITATGQRVTLRCSPRSGDLSVYWYQQSLDQGLQFLIQYYNGEERAKGNILERFSAQQFPDLHSELNLSSLELGDSALYFCASSVGPGTGKDTEAFFGQGTRLTVV.

This chain joins TRBV2 and TRBJ2-7, with D tentatively TRBD1 (5 bases). This CDR3 is 12 amino acids long. V was shortened by 6 bases and J by 2 bases, with 8 bases between the two germline ends. Per germline, CDR1 SNHLY and CDR2 FYNNEI. The CDR3 DNA follows: TGTGCCAGCAGGCAGGACACCTACGAGCAGTACTTC. Its translation: CASRQDTYEQYF.

The chain recombines TRBV6-5 with TRBJ2-5; D call uncertain. The CDR3 runs 13 residues. CDR1 and CDR2 (germline): MNHEY, SVGAGI. V lost 5 bases and J 5 bases, leaving 12 bases between the germline ends. The CDR3 sequence is CASSRSGEETQYF. The CDR3 DNA sequence: TGTGCCAGCAGTAGAAGTGGAGAGGAGACCCAGTACTTC.

The gene calls are TRBV30 and TRBJ2-7, with TRBD2 identical over 7 bases. Losses at the gene ends were 2 bases for V and 4 bases for J; bases not matched to a gene: 8. The CDR3 length is 14 residues. From germline, CDR1 is GTSNPN and CDR2 SVGIG (reference sequence). CDR3 loop: CAWSNPAGFYEQYF. The CDR3 coding sequence is TGTGCCTGGAGTAATCCAGCGGGGTTTTACGAGCAGTACTTC. Complete variable domain (other parts from reference TRBV30 and TRBJ2-7): SQTIHQWPATLVQPVGSPLSLECTVEGTSNPNLYWYRQAAGRGLQLLFYSVGIGQISSEVPQNLSASRPQDRQFILSSKKLLLSDSGFYLCAWSNPAGFYEQYFGPGTRLTVT.

This clone was picked up one time. The rearrangement joins TRBV5-6 to TRBJ1-5; no reliable D call. Per germline, CDR1 SGHDT and CDR2 YYEEEE. The CDR3 length is 13 residues. V gave up 0 bases and J gave up 5 bases, with 6 bases separating them. In nucleotides, the CDR3 is TGTGCCAGCAGCTTGGAGCCCGATCAGCCCCAGCATTTT. Residues: CASSLEPDQPQHF.

This clone was counted once. V usage is TRBV6-4 and J usage is TRBJ2-3; possible D gene TRBD1, 5 bases. Germline CDR1 reads MRHNA; CDR2 reads SNTAGT. V was trimmed by 0 bases and J by 6 bases, leaving 13 bases between them. The CDR3 length is 15 residues. The CDR3 nucleotides are TGTGCCAGCAGTGACTCCGGCAGGGAAGGTGATACGCAGTATTTT. Encoded protein: CASSDSGREGDTQYF.

This clone was observed once. This chain joins TRBV7-2 and TRBJ2-2, with a possible D match to TRBD2 (6 bases). The CDR3 runs 14 residues. Trimming pared 7 bases from V and 0 bases from J, leaving 9 bases between. Germline V gene sequence: CDR1 SGHTA, CDR2 FQGNSA. The CDR3 loop is CASIAGTNTGELFF. Written as DNA, the CDR3 is TGTGCCAGCATTGCGGGAACGAACACCGGGGAGCTGTTTTTT. The full variable domain, rest sourced from reference TRBV7-2 and TRBJ2-2, is GAGVSQSPSNKVTEKGKDVELRCDPISGHTALYWYRQSLGQGLEFLIYFQGNSAPDKSGLPSDRFSAERTGGSVSTLTIQRTQQEDSAVYLCASIAGTNTGELFFGEGSRLTVL.

The J gene is TRBJ1-1, the V gene TRBV14; 7 bases align to TRBD1. The CDR3 is 19 amino acids. V lost 3 bases to trimming and J lost 4 bases; unmatched junction nucleotides: 20. CDR1 SGHDN and CDR2 FVKESK come from the germline V gene. The CDR3 is CASSQEEQGLGGQRTEAFF. The CDR3 coding sequence is TGTGCCAGCAGCCAGGAGGAACAGGGACTCGGGGGACAGCGCACTGAAGCTTTCTTT.

This chain links TRBV5-1 with TRBJ1-2; TRBD1 aligns across 7 bases. Germline V gives CDR1 SGHRS, CDR2 YFSETQ. The V and J ends lost 0 bases and 4 bases, in that order; junction bases with no gene match: 12. The CDR3 extends over 17 amino acids. This CDR3 is CASSLASGGMGSYGYTF. The CDR3 DNA reads as TGCGCCAGCAGCTTGGCGTCAGGGGGTATGGGAAGCTATGGCTACACCTTC.

The table lists this clone with a few counts. V gene TRBV5-1 combines with J gene TRBJ1-1, with D possibly matching TRBD1 (6 bases). With 4 bases removed from V and 0 bases from J, the gap between germline ends came to 10 bases. The germline V gene has CDR1 SGHRS and CDR2 YFSETQ. The CDR3 loop spans 14 amino acids. The CDR3 reads CASSPDRMNTEAFF. Written as DNA, the CDR3 is TGCGCCAGCAGCCCCGACAGGATGAACACTGAAGCTTTCTTT.

Written as DNA, the CDR3 is TGCAGCGTTGATGAGTATAGCTCCTACAATGAGCAGTTCTTC. It specifies CSVDEYSSYNEQFF. The chain couples TRBV29-1 to TRBJ2-1, with no clear D. Germline V gives CDR1 SQVTM, CDR2 ANQGSEA. V dropped 3 bases and J dropped 0 bases, with 9 bases sitting between them. The CDR3 is made up of 14 amino acids.

The chain is built from TRBV11-3 and TRBJ2-5; 14 bases align to TRBD2. This CDR3 spans 17 amino acids. Germline V gene sequence: CDR1 SGHNT, CDR2 YENEEA. The J segment lost 5 bases and the V segment lost 5 bases, leaving 10 bases of the junction unmatched. The CDR3 is CASSRGGTSGSIETQYF. The CDR3 nucleotides read TGTGCCAGCAGCCGCGGAGGGACTAGCGGGAGTATCGAGACCCAGTACTTC.